These T cell receptor beta chains were read from a single sample in a study of cytomegalovirus exposure and HLA in healthy donors. Sequenced by immunoSEQ multiplex PCR; TCRdb stores in-frame clones only, minus some. The sample has around 300,000 clones; approximately 85% are singletons. Sequences were obtained from PBMCs. All receptors come from a woman aged 40-49 years in good health and CMV-seropositive. The CDR3 runs from the conserved cysteine through the conserved F or W. The D gene is left open where the match is weak. Clone size appears in some rows only: once, few, many, or a class for an expanded clone.

D: NA
size: NA
J: TRBJ1-6
V: TRBV6-5
DNA: TGTGCCAGCAGTTACTCGGCCGCCAGGGCACCCCTCCACTTT
CDR3: CASSYSAARAPLHF

D: TRBD1
size: NA
J: TRBJ2-7
V: TRBV25-1
DNA: TGTGCCAGCAGCATATTGGGACAGCGGTACGAGCAGTACTTC
CDR3: CASSILGQRYEQYF

D: TRBD2
size: NA
J: TRBJ2-1
V: TRBV6-5
DNA: TGTGCCAGCAGACATCTAGCGGGAGGGGGCAATGAGCAGTTCTTC
CDR3: CASRHLAGGGNEQFF

D: NA
size: NA
J: TRBJ1-1
V: TRBV7-8
DNA: TGTGCCAGCAGCCCTTTCACCGAACTTTCGACTGAAGCTTTCTTT
CDR3: CASSPFTELSTEAFF

D: TRBD1
size: NA
J: TRBJ2-7
V: TRBV6-5
DNA: TGTGCCAGCAGTTACGGCCGGACAGGGGCCTACGAGCAGTACTTC
CDR3: CASSYGRTGAYEQYF

D: NA
size: NA
J: TRBJ2-3
V: TRBV20-1
DNA: TGCAGTGCTAGACTAGATACGCAGTATTTT
CDR3: CSARLDTQYF

D: NA
size: few
J: TRBJ1-2
V: TRBV6-5
DNA: TGTGCCAGCAGTTACCGGGGAGATGGCTACACCTTC
CDR3: CASSYRGDGYTF

D: TRBD2
size: NA
J: TRBJ2-4
V: TRBV28
DNA: TGTGCCAGCAGTTTGACGGGAGGGCCTCTCCAGTACTTC
CDR3: CASSLTGGPLQYF

D: NA
size: NA
J: TRBJ2-1
V: TRBV7-6
DNA: TGTGCCAGCAGCTTAGTCCTAGGACTATACAATGAGCAGTTCTTC
CDR3: CASSLVLGLYNEQFF

D: NA
size: NA
J: TRBJ2-7
V: TRBV11-3
DNA: TGTGCCAGCAGCTTTGTGGTCGGAGGGGCCTCCTCCTACGAGCAGTACTTC
CDR3: CASSFVVGGASSYEQYF

D: NA
size: NA
J: TRBJ2-3
V: TRBV10-3
DNA: TGTGCCATCAGTGAGTCTAGGGGAGATACGCAGTATTTT
CDR3: CAISESRGDTQYF

D: NA
size: NA
J: TRBJ2-4
V: TRBV6-1
DNA: TGTGCCAGCAGTGAAAGAAACGGGAACAGCATTCAGTACTTC
CDR3: CASSERNGNSIQYF

D: TRBD1
size: NA
J: TRBJ2-1
V: TRBV9
DNA: TGTGCCAGCAGCGTAGGGGGGACAGGGGGCTACAATGAGCAGTTCTTC
CDR3: CASSVGGTGGYNEQFF

D: TRBD2
size: NA
J: TRBJ2-2
V: TRBV27
DNA: TGTGCCAGCAGCCCAAGCGGGAGGAACACCGGGGAGCTGTTTTTT
CDR3: CASSPSGRNTGELFF

D: NA
size: NA
J: TRBJ1-1
V: TRBV28
DNA: TGTGCCAGCAGCCTGCCGGGGGACTTCTCATCCGAAGCTTTCTTT
CDR3: CASSLPGDFSSEAFF

D: TRBD1
size: NA
J: TRBJ1-5
V: TRBV29-1
DNA: TGCAGCGTAGCGTATGGGACAGATAGCAATCAGCCCCAGCATTTT
CDR3: CSVAYGTDSNQPQHF

D: NA
size: NA
J: TRBJ2-1
V: TRBV7-3
DNA: TGTGCCAGCAGCCCACTGACTAGGGGCAACTACAATGAGCAGTTCTTC
CDR3: CASSPLTRGNYNEQFF

D: NA
size: NA
J: TRBJ2-1
V: TRBV15
DNA: TGTGCCACCAGCAGGTCACGGGAGCCCCACAATGAGCAGTTCTTC
CDR3: CATSRSREPHNEQFF

D: TRBD2
size: NA
J: TRBJ2-2
V: TRBV4-3
DNA: TGCGCCAGCAGCCAAGACGGACTAGCGGGGGCTGGGGAGCTGTTTTTT
CDR3: CASSQDGLAGAGELFF

D: NA
size: NA
J: TRBJ1-1
V: TRBV29-1
DNA: TGCAGCGCCGGACACACCTACACTGAAGCTTTCTTT
CDR3: CSAGHTYTEAFF

D: NA
size: NA
J: TRBJ1-2
V: TRBV28
DNA: TGTGCCAGCAGTTTATTCCGACAGCTCCCTCTTTCTATTAGTACCTTC
CDR3: CASSLFRQLPLSISTF

D: TRBD2
size: NA
J: TRBJ2-1
V: TRBV27
DNA: TGTGCCAGCAGTGAACCCGGGACTAGACTTTTGGGCGATGAGCAGTTCTTC
CDR3: CASSEPGTRLLGDEQFF

D: NA
size: NA
J: TRBJ2-1
V: TRBV9
DNA: TGTGCCAGCAGCGGACTATTGGGAGCGTTACAGTTCTTC
CDR3: CASSGLLGALQFF

D: TRBD2
size: NA
J: TRBJ2-7
V: TRBV11-2
DNA: TGTGCCAGCAGCGCCGGACTAGTTGCAGGCGAGCAGTACTTC
CDR3: CASSAGLVAGEQYF

D: NA
size: once
J: TRBJ2-3
V: TRBV7-2
DNA: TGTGCCAGCCGGAGGACAGTGCGGGATACGCAGTATTTT
CDR3: CASRRTVRDTQYF

D: NA
size: NA
J: TRBJ1-4
V: TRBV18
DNA: TGTGCCAGCTCACCGGACAGTATCGCTAATGAAAAACTGTTTTTT
CDR3: CASSPDSIANEKLFF

D: NA
size: NA
J: TRBJ1-1
V: TRBV11-2
DNA: TGTGCCAGCAGCCTATGGACCGAGGGTGAAGCTTTCTTT
CDR3: CASSLWTEGEAFF

D: NA
size: once
J: TRBJ1-3
V: TRBV28
DNA: TGTGCCACCAGAGGAGTAAACACCATATATTTT
CDR3: CATRGVNTIYF

D: TRBD1
size: NA
J: TRBJ2-7
V: TRBV28
DNA: TGTGCCAGCAGTCCCCTGACAGGGGCGGGGTACGAGCAGTACTTC
CDR3: CASSPLTGAGYEQYF

D: TRBD2
size: NA
J: TRBJ2-7
V: TRBV19
DNA: TGTGCCAGCAAAATAGCAGGACTAGCGACCTACGAGCAGTACTTC
CDR3: CASKIAGLATYEQYF